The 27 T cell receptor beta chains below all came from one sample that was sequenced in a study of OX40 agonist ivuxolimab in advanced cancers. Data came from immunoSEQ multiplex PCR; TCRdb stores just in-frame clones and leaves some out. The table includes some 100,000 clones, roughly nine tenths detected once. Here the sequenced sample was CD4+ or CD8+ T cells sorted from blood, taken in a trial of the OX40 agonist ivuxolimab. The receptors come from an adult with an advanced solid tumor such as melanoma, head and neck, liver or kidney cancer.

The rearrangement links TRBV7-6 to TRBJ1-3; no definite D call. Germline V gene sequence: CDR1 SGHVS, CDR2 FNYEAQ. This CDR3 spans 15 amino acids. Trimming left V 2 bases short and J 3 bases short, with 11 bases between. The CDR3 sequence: CASSLRSAGGNTIYF. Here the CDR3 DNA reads TGTGCCAGCAGCTTAAGGTCGGCGGGTGGAAACACCATATATTTT.

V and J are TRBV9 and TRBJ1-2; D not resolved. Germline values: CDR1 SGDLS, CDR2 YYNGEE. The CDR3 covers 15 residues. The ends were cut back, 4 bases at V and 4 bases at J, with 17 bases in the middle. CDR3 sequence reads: CASSPSPQDGYGYTF. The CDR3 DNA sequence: TGTGCCAGCAGCCCATCGCCCCAAGATGGCTATGGCTACACCTTC.

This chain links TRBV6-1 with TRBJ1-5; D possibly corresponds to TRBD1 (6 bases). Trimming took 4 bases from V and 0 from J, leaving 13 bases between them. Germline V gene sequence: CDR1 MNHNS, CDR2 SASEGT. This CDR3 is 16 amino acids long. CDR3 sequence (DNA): TGTGCCAGCAGTGCCCCCGGGGGCTATAGCAATCAGCCCCAGCATTTT. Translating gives CASSAPGGYSNQPQHF.

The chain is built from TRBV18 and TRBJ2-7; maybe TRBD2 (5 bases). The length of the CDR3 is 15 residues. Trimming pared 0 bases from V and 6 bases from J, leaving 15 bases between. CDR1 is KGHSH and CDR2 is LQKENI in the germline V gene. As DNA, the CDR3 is TGTGCCAGCTCACCACCCACGGGAACGTCCGGCGAGCAGTACTTC. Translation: CASSPPTGTSGEQYF.

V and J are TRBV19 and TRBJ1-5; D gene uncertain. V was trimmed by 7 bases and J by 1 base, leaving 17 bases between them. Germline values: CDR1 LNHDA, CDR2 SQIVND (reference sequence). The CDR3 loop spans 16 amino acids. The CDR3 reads CASTLTPLGSNQPQHF. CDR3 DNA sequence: TGTGCCAGTACCCTTACCCCCTTAGGGAGCAATCAGCCCCAGCATTTT.

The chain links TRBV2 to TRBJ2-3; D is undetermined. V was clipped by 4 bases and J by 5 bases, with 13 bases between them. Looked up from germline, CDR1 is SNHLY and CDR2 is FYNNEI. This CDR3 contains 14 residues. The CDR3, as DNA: TGTGCCAGCAGTGGGACCGTCGTTGGAGATACGCAGTATTTT. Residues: CASSGTVVGDTQYF.

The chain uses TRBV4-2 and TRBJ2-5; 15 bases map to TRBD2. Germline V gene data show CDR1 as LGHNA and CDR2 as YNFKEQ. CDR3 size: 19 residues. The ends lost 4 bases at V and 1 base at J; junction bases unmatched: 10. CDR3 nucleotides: TGTGCCAGCAGCCTTAAACCGGGACTAGCGGGAGGCCTCCAAGAGACCCAGTACTTC. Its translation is CASSLKPGLAGGLQETQYF.

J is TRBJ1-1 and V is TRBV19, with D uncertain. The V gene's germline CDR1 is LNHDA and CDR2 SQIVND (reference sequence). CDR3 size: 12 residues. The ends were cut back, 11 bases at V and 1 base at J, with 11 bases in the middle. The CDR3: CASGERNTEAFF. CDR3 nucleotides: TGTGCCTCCGGGGAGCGGAACACTGAAGCTTTCTTT.

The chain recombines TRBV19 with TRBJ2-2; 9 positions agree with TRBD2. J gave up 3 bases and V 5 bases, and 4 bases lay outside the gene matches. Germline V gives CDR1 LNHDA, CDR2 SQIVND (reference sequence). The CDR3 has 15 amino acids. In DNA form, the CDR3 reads TGTGCCAGTAGTGAGGGACTAGCTTACACCGGGGAGCTGTTTTTT. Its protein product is CASSEGLAYTGELFF. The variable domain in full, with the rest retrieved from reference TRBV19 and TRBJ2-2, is DGGITQSPKYLFRKEGQNVTLSCEQNLNHDAMYWYRQDPGQGLRLIYYSQIVNDFQKGDIAEGYSVSREKKESFPLTVTSAQKNPTAFYLCASSEGLAYTGELFFGEGSRLTVL.

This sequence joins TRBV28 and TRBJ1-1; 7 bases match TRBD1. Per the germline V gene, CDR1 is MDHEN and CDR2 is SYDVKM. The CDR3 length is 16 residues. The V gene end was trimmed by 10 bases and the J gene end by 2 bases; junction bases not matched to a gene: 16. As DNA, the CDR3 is TGTGCCACCAGGACTGAGACAGGGATCGGCAACACTGAAGCTTTCTTT. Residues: CATRTETGIGNTEAFF.

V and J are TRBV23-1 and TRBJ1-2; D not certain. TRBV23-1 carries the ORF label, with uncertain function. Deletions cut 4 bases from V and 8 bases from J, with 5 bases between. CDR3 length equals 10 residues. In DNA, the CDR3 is TGCGCCAGCAGTCCTCGGGGCTACACCTTC. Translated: CASSPRGYTF.

The CDR3 loop reads CANPGQSSYEQYV. The CDR3 DNA sequence: TGTGCCAACCCGGGACAGAGCTCCTACGAGCAGTACGTC. The chain links TRBV27 to TRBJ2-7, with 7 bases fitting TRBD1. Germline assignment: CDR1 MNHEY and CDR2 SMNVEV (reference sequence). V dropped 10 bases and J dropped 0; count of bases not matched to a gene: 6. The CDR3 spans 13 residues.

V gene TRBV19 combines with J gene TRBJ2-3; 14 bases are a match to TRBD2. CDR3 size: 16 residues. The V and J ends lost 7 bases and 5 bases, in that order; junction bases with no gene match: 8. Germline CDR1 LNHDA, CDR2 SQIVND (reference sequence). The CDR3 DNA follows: TGTGCCAGTACCAACGGACTAGCGGGGGGCGGAGATACGCAGTATTTT. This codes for CASTNGLAGGGDTQYF.

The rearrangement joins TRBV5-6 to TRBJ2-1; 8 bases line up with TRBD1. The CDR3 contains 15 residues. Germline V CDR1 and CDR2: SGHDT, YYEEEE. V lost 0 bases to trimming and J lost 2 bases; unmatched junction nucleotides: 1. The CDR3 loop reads CASSLEQGAYNEQFF. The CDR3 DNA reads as TGTGCCAGCAGCTTGGAACAGGGGGCCTACAATGAGCAGTTCTTC.

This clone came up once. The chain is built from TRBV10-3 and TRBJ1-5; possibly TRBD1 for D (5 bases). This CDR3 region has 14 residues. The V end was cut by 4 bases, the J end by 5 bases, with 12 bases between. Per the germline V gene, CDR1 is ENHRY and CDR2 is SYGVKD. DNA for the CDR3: TGTGCCATCAGTGGGCGGCAGGGTCATCAGCCCCAGCATTTT. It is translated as CAISGRQGHQPQHF.

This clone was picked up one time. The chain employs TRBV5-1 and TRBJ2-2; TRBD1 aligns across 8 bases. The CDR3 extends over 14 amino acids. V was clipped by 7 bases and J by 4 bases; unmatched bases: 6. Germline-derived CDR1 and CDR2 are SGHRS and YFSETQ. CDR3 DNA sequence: TGCGCCAGCGACAGGGGAGGCGCCACCGGGGAGCTGTTTTTT. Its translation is CASDRGGATGELFF.

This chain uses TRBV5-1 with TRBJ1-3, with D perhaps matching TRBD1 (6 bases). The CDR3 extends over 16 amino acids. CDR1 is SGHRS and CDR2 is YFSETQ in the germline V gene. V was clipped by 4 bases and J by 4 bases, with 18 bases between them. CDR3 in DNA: TGCGCCAGCAGCCCACTGGGGACACCCAACGGAAACACCATATATTTT. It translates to CASSPLGTPNGNTIYF.

For the CDR3, the DNA is TGTGCCAGCTCTCTAGGGGATTATTACGAGCAGTACTTC. Its protein product is CASSLGDYYEQYF. V is TRBV18 and J is TRBJ2-7, with D tentatively TRBD1 (5 bases). This CDR3 has 13 residues. CDR1 is KGHSH, CDR2 LQKENI, per germline. Trimming removed 6 bases from V and 4 bases from J, with 13 bases in between.

CDR3 sequence: CASSGQGGEETQYF. The CDR3 nucleotides are TGTGCCAGCAGTGGACAGGGGGGTGAGGAGACCCAGTACTTC. The chain is built from TRBV2 and TRBJ2-5, with TRBD1 matching over 9 bases. This CDR3 contains 14 residues. The trim removed 4 bases at V and 5 bases at J, leaving 5 bases unmatched. Per germline, CDR1 SNHLY and CDR2 FYNNEI. Full variable domain (remainder filled in from reference TRBV2 and TRBJ2-5): EPEVTQTPSHQVTQMGQEVILRCVPISNHLYFYWYRQILGQKVEFLVSFYNNEISEKSEIFDDQFSVERPDGSNFTLKIRSTKLEDSAMYFCASSGQGGEETQYFGPGTRLLVL.

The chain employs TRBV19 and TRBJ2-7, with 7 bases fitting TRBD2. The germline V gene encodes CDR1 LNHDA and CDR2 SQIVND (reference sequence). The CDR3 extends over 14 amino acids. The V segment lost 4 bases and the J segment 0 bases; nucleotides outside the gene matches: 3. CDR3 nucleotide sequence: TGTGCCAGTAGTAGCGGGGGAAGCTCCTACGAGCAGTACGTC. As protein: CASSSGGSSYEQYV.

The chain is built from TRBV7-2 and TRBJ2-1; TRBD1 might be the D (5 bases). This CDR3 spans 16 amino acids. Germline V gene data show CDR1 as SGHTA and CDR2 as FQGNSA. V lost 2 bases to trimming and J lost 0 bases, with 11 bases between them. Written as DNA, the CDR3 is TGTGCCAGCAGCTTACTGGGGCAGACCTCCTACAATGAGCAGTTCTTC. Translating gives CASSLLGQTSYNEQFF.

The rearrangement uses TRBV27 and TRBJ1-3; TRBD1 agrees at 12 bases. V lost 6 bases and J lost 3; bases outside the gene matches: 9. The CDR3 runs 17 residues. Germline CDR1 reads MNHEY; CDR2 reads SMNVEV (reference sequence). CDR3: CASSRDRGPFNGNTIYF. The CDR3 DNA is TGTGCCAGCAGCCGGGACAGGGGGCCCTTTAATGGAAACACCATATATTTT.

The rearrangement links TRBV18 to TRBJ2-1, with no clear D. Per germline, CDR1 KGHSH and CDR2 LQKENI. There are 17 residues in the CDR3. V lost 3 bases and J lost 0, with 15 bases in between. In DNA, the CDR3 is TGTGCCAGCTCACCGTCCGGGTTCGGCGGCTCCTACAATGAGCAGTTCTTC. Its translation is CASSPSGFGGSYNEQFF.

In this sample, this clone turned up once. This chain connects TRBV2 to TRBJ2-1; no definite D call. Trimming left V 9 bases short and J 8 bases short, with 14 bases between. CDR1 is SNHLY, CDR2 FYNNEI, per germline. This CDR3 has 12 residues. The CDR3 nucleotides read TGTGCCAGGGGTGGGCGTAGGGATGAGCAGTTCTTC. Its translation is CARGGRRDEQFF. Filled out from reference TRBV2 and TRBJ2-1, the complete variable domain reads EPEVTQTPSHQVTQMGQEVILRCVPISNHLYFYWYRQILGQKVEFLVSFYNNEISEKSEIFDDQFSVERPDGSNFTLKIRSTKLEDSAMYFCARGGRRDEQFFGPGTRLTVL.

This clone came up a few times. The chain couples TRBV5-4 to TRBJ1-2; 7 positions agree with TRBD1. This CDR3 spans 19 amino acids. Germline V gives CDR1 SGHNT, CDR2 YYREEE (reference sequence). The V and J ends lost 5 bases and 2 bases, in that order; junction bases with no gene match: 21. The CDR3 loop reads CASRYSLSFNRGDNYGYTF. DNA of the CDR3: TGTGCCAGCAGATATTCCCTTAGTTTTAACAGGGGAGACAACTATGGCTACACCTTC. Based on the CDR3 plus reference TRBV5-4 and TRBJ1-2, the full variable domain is ETGVTQSPTHLIKTRGQQVTLRCSSQSGHNTVSWYQQALGQGPQFIFQYYREEENGRGNFPPRFSGLQFPNYSSELNVNALELDDSALYLCASRYSLSFNRGDNYGYTFGSGTRLTVV.

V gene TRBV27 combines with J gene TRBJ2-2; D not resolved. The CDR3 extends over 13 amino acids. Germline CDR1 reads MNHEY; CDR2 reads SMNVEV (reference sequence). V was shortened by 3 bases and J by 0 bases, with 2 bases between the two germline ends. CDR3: CASSFANTGELFF. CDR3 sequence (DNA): TGTGCCAGCAGTTTCGCGAACACCGGGGAGCTGTTTTTT.

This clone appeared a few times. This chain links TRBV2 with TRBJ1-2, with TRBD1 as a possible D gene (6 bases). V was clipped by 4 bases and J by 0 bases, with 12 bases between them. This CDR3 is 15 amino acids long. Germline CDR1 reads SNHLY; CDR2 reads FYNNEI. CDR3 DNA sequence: TGTGCCAGCAGTGGGGGGGGCGACCCTAACTATGGCTACACCTTC. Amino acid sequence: CASSGGGDPNYGYTF.